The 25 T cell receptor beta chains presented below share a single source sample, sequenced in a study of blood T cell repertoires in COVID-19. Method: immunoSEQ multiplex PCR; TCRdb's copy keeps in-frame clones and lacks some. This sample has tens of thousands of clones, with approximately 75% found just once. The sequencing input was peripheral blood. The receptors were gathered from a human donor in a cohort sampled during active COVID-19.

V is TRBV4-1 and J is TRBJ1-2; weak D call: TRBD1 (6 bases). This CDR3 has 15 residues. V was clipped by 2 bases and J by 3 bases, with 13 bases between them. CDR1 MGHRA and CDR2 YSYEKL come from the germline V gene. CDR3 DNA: TGCGCCAGCAGCCAACAAGGACAGATTTACTATGGCTACACCTTC. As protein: CASSQQGQIYYGYTF.

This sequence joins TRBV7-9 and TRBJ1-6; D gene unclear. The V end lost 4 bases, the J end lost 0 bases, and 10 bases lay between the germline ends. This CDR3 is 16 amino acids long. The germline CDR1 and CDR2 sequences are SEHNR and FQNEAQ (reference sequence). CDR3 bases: TGTGCCAGCAGCTCCCCATGGAGCTCCTATAATTCACCCCTCCACTTT. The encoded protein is CASSSPWSSYNSPLHF.

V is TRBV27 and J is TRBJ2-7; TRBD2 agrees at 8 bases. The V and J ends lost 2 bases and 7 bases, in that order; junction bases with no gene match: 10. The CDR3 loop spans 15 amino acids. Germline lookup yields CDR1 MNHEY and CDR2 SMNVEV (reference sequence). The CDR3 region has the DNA TGTGCCAGCAGTTTAGCGGGGGGAGCCCTGGGGGAGCAGTACTTC. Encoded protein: CASSLAGGALGEQYF.

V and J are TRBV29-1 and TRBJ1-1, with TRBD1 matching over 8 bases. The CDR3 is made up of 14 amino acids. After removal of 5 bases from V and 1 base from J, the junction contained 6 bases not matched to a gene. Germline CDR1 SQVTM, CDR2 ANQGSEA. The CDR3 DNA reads TGCAGCGTTAAGACAGGGGTTTCGAACACTGAAGCTTTCTTT. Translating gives CSVKTGVSNTEAFF.

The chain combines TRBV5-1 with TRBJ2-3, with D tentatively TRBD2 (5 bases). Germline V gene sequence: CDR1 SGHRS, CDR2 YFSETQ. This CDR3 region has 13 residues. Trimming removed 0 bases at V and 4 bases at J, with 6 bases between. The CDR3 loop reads CASSLAGADTQYF. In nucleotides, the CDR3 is TGCGCCAGCAGCTTGGCCGGGGCAGATACGCAGTATTTT.

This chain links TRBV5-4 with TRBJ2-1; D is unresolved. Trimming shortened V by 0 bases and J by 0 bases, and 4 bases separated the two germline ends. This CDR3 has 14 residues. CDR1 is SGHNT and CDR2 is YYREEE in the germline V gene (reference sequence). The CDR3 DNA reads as TGTGCCAGCAGCTTGGCGAGCTCCTACAATGAGCAGTTCTTC. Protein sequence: CASSLASSYNEQFF.

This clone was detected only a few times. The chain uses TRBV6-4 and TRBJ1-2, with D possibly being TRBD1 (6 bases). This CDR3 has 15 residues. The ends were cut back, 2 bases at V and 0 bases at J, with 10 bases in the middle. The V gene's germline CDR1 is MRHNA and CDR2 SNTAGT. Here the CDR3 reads CASSDRAGANYGYTF. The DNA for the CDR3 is TGTGCCAGCAGTGACCGGGCAGGGGCTAACTATGGCTACACCTTC.

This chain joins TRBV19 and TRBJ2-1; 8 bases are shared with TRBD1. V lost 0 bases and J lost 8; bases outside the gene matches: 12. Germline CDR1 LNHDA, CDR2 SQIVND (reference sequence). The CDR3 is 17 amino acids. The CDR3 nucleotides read TGTGCCAGTAGTATAGAGGGCCCAGGGGGCGTTAGAGATGAGCAGTTCTTC. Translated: CASSIEGPGGVRDEQFF.

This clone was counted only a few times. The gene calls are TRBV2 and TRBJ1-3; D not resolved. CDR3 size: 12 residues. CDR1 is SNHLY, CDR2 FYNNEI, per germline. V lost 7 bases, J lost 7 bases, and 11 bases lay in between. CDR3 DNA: TGTGCCAGCATAGAGGAGTGGAACACCATATATTTT. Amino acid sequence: CASIEEWNTIYF.

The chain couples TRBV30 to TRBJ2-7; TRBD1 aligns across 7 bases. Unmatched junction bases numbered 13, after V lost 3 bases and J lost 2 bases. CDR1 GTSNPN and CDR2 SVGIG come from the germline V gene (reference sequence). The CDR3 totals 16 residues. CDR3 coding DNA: TGTGCCTGGAGGCCAAAGGGGACAGTTCGCCCCTACGAGCAGTACTTC. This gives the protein CAWRPKGTVRPYEQYF.

The CDR3 DNA reads TGTGCCAGCAGTTACTCGTCGGCTCGGAGCACTGAAGCTTTCTTT. Its translation: CASSYSSARSTEAFF. This chain connects TRBV6-5 to TRBJ1-1; no clear D. The CDR3 totals 15 residues. In germline, CDR1 is MNHEY, CDR2 SVGAGI. V was shortened by 0 bases and J by 4 bases, with 12 bases between the two germline ends.

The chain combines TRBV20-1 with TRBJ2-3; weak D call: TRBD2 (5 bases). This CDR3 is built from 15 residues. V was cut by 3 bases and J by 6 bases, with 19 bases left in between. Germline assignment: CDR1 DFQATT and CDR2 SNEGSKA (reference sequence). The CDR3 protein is CSASIRTRGGDTQYF. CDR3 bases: TGCAGTGCTAGTATCCGAACCCGGGGTGGGGATACGCAGTATTTT.

The CDR3 loop is CASSLGGGGLLYTEAFF. The CDR3 nucleotides read TGTGCCAGCAGTTTAGGAGGGGGCGGTCTGTTATACACTGAAGCTTTCTTT. V gene TRBV27 combines with J gene TRBJ1-1; 7 bases fit TRBD1. V dropped 2 bases and J dropped 3; count of bases not matched to a gene: 12. Germline loops: CDR1 MNHEY, CDR2 SMNVEV (reference sequence). The CDR3 contains 17 residues.

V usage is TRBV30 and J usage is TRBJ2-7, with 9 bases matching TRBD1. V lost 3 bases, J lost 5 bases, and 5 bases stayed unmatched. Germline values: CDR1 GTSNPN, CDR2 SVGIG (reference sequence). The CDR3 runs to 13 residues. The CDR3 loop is CAWSRDRANEQYF. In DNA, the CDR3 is TGTGCCTGGAGCCGGGACAGGGCGAACGAGCAGTACTTC.

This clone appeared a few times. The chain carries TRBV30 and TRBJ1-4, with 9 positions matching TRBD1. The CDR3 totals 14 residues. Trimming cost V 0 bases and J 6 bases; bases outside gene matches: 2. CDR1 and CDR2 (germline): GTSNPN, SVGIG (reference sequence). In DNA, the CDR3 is TGTGCCTGGAGTGTAGGGGACAGGGATGAAAAACTGTTTTTT. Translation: CAWSVGDRDEKLFF.

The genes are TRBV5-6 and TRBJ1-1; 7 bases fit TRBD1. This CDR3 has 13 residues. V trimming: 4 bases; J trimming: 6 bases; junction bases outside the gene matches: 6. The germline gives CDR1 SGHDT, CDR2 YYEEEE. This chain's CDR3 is CASSPTGRPEAFF. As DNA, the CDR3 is TGTGCCAGCAGCCCGACAGGGAGGCCTGAAGCTTTCTTT.

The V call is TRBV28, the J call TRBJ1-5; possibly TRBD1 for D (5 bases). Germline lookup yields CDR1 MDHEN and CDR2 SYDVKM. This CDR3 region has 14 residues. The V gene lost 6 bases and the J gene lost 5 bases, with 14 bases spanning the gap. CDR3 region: CASSASTEHQPQHF. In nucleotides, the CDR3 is TGTGCCAGCAGCGCGTCGACAGAGCATCAGCCCCAGCATTTT.

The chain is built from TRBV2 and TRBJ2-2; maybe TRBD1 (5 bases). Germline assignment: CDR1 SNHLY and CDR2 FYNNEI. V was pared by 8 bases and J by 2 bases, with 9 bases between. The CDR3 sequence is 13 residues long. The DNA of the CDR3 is TGTGCCAGCTACCAGGGCAACACCGGGGAGCTGTTTTTT. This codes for CASYQGNTGELFF.

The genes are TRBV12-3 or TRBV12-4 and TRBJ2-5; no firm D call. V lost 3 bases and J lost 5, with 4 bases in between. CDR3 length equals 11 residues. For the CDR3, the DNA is TGTGCCAGCAGTTTCGGGGAGACCCAGTACTTC. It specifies CASSFGETQYF.

The CDR3 DNA reads TGTGCCAGCAGTGAATATTTCCGTGTTAGTCAGCCCCAGCATTTT. Its translation: CASSEYFRVSQPQHF. The V call is TRBV6-1, the J call TRBJ1-5; D ambiguous. The CDR3 has 15 amino acids. From germline, CDR1 is MNHNS and CDR2 SASEGT. Trimming removed 2 bases from V and 6 bases from J, with 14 bases in between.

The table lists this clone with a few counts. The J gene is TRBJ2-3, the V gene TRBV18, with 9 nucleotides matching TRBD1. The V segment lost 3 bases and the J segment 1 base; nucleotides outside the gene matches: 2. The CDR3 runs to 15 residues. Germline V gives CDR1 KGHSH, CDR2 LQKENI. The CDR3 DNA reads TGTGCCAGCTCACCCGGGACAGGGCGCACAGATACGCAGTATTTT. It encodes CASSPGTGRTDTQYF.

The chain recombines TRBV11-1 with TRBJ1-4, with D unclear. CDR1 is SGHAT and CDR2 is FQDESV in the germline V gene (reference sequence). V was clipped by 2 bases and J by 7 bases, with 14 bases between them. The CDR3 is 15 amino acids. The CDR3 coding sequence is TGTGCCAGCAGCTTACTAGACGGATCGAGTGAAAAACTGTTTTTT. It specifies CASSLLDGSSEKLFF.

The CDR3 sequence: CASSYGGWGQGNTGELFF. The DNA for the CDR3 is TGTGCCAGCAGTTACGGTGGATGGGGACAGGGGAACACCGGGGAGCTGTTTTTT. V and J are TRBV6-2 or TRBV6-3 and TRBJ2-2; 9 bases line up with TRBD1. Germline CDR1 reads MNHEY; CDR2 reads SVGEGT. The junction had 8 bases not matched to a gene; V was cut back by 2 bases and J by 1 base. This CDR3 has 18 amino acids.

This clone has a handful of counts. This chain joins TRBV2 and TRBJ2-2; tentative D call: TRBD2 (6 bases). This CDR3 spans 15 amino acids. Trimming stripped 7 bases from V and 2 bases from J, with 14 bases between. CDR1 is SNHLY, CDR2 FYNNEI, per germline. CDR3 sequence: CASILTGTNTGELFF. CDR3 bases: TGTGCCAGCATTCTCACCGGGACTAACACCGGGGAGCTGTTTTTT. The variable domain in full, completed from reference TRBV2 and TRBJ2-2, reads EPEVTQTPSHQVTQMGQEVILRCVPISNHLYFYWYRQILGQKVEFLVSFYNNEISEKSEIFDDQFSVERPDGSNFTLKIRSTKLEDSAMYFCASILTGTNTGELFFGEGSRLTVL.

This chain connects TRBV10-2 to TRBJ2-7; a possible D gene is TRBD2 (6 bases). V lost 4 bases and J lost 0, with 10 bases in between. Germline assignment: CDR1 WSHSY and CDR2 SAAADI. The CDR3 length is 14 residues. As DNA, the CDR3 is TGCGCCAGCAGTGGACACGGGAGCTCCTACGAGCAGTACTTC. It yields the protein CASSGHGSSYEQYF.